This T cell receptor (beta chain) was documented in a study of T-cell reconstitution after alpha-beta-depleted transplantation in children. V gave up 2 bases and J gave up 7 bases; unmatched junction bases: 9. From germline, CDR1 is MNHEY and CDR2 SVGEGT. The CDR3 length is 17 residues. This clonotype has only a few counts. Construction of the TCRbeta library involved unique molecular identifiers. Each CDR3 protein is one row after TCRdb ran MiXCR on the PCR reads. The sample includes about 360,000 distinct CDR3 sequences, about an eighth of them seen just once. The sample here was PBMCs, taken from the stem cell graft. The origin of this receptor is a human donor who donated a stem cell graft to a child with Fanconi anemia. The chain uses TRBV6-2 or TRBV6-3 and TRBJ1-5; 12 bases line up with TRBD1. The DNA of the CDR3 is TGTGCCAGCAGTTACCCCACCGGGACAGGGGGCGAACAGCCCCAGCATTTT. Its protein product is CASSYPTGTGGEQPQHF.